These T cell receptor beta chains were read from a single sample in a study of blood T cell repertoires in COVID-19. Clones were sequenced by immunoSEQ multiplex PCR, and TCRdb holds only the in-frame ones, with some missing. The sample contains under 150,000 clones, about three quarters of which appear only once. Sequenced material: peripheral blood. Receptors originate from a woman in her seventies with acute or convalescent COVID-19. CDR3s leave out the opening cysteine and the closing phenylalanine or tryptophan. Fields, in order: V gene, J gene, CDR3 protein.

TRBV3-1/TRBV3-2	TRBJ2-3	ASSPGTAQDTQY
TRBV12-3/TRBV12-4	TRBJ1-2	AGGTEKNYGYT
TRBV4-2	TRBJ2-2	ASSQDSGTGETGELF
TRBV27	TRBJ2-7	ASNAPGPSGLTYEQY
TRBV9	TRBJ1-2	ASSTQTGDYGYT
TRBV4-1	TRBJ1-2	ASSQAKRGNYGYT
TRBV19	TRBJ2-1	ASGTGGINEQF
TRBV19	TRBJ2-1	ASSIGQRAAEQF
TRBV7-8	TRBJ2-1	ASSLGRGGNEQF
TRBV9	TRBJ2-7	ASSSRVRCEQY
TRBV11-3	TRBJ2-1	ASSPGTSGSTYNEQF
TRBV12-5	TRBJ2-1	ASGLVDRGDSYNEQF
TRBV5-6	TRBJ2-3	ASSLWTRSTDTQY
TRBV6-2/TRBV6-3	TRBJ2-5	ASSYFRGGYQETQY
TRBV7-2	TRBJ1-2	ASSPPDSYGYT
TRBV29-1	TRBJ2-1	SVEDDPTSGHSYNEQF
TRBV12-3/TRBV12-4	TRBJ1-5	ASSFRDPQPQH
TRBV2	TRBJ1-4	ASSAGFGEKLF
TRBV10-1	TRBJ2-1	ASSRDRGNEQF
TRBV12-3/TRBV12-4	TRBJ2-1	ASSLGGLSEQF
TRBV28	TRBJ1-5	ASSQGVGQPQH
TRBV15	TRBJ2-5	ATSRDQPEIRQETQY
TRBV27	TRBJ1-1	ASSPWGGNTEAF
TRBV27	TRBJ2-7	ASSSWDRAYEQY
TRBV20-1	TRBJ1-2	SASKAPRGNGYT
TRBV19	TRBJ1-6	ASSINRGSSPLH
TRBV5-1	TRBJ2-3	ASSLEGVGSGTDTQY
TRBV30	TRBJ2-5	AWSEAGGETQY
TRBV10-3	TRBJ2-7	APGYEQY
TRBV6-6	TRBJ1-3	ASSYGGPWGNTIY
TRBV27	TRBJ2-5	ASRSAGGHQETQY
TRBV19	TRBJ1-2	ASSIQGHGYT
TRBV6-6	TRBJ1-2	ASSYSGQGIT
TRBV4-2	TRBJ1-2	ASSHRGAVGYT
TRBV10-3	TRBJ1-2	AISDRDSYT
TRBV10-3	TRBJ1-2	AISESGTGRVDYGYT
TRBV5-1	TRBJ2-1	ASSLLAGATHEQF
TRBV12-5	TRBJ2-1	ASAWGQRGGLPKNGGYNEQF
TRBV5-4	TRBJ1-2	ASSLGEGIHGYT
TRBV2	TRBJ1-1	ASDGGRYTEAF
TRBV28	TRBJ2-1	ASSLAGGPRYNEQF
TRBV5-1	TRBJ1-6	ASSLGEPGINSPLH
TRBV7-2	TRBJ1-1	ASSPRQGGNTEAF